The entry below gives a single T cell receptor (beta chain) sequence along with its context. At collection, donors were nominally healthy, but unrecorded immune exposures were probable. The data belong to a study of cytomegalovirus exposure and HLA in healthy donors. 60 Vbeta and 13 Jbeta primers were used in PCR. Sequenced by immunoSEQ multiplex PCR; TCRdb stores in-frame clones only, minus some. This table holds under 200,000 clones, around four fifths found once. V lost 1 base and J 2 bases, leaving 12 bases between the germline ends. The CDR3 consists of 15 residues. Germline CDR1 and CDR2: MGHRA and YSYEKL.

The chain has TRBV4-1 and TRBJ2-7, with D maybe TRBD2 (5 bases). The sequencing sample was made of PBMCs. This receptor was obtained from a young woman in good health and CMV-seronegative. The CDR3 coding sequence is TGCGCCAGCAGCCAAGCACGGGGAAGAGCCTACGAGCAGTACTTC. This encodes CASSQARGRAYEQYF.